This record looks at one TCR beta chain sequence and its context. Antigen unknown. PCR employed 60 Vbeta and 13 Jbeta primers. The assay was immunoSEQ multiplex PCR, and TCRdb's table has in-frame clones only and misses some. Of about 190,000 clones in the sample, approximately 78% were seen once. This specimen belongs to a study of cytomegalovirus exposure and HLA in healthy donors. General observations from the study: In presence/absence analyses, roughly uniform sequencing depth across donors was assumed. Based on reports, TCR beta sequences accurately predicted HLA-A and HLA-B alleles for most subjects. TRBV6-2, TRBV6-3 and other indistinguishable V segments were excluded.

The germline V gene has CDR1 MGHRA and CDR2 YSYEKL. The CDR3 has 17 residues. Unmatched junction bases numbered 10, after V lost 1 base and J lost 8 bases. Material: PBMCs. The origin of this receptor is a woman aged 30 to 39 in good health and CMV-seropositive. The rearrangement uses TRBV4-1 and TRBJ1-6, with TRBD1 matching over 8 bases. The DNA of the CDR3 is TGCGCCAGCAGCCAAGTACCTCGGCCAGGGGGCTATTCACCCCTCCACTTT. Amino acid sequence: CASSQVPRPGGYSPLHF.